The source of this T cell receptor beta chain is a study of Graves' ophthalmopathy and Graves' hyperthyroidism. Study background: By definition, stable hyperthyroidism involved no ophthalmopathy within 18 months of follow-up.

V was trimmed by 4 bases and J by 3 bases, leaving 16 bases between them. The germline V gene has CDR1 SGDLS and CDR2 YYNGEE. CDR3 length equals 16 residues. The sequenced template was RNA, covering the TCR beta CDR3 region. Second-round multiplex PCR followed a first-round RT-PCR using HTBI primers. MiXCR was run by TCRdb on the multiplex PCR reads, yielding one entry per CDR3 protein. Of over a million distinct CDR3 sequences in the sample, about two fifths were seen once. The sample taken for sequencing was peripheral blood or thyroid tissue (not recorded which). The chain recombines TRBV9 with TRBJ2-2; D possibly matches TRBD1 or TRBD2 (5 bases each). The TCR originated in an adult man with Graves' hyperthyroidism. The chain's CDR3 is CASSLSPGRDTGELFF. CDR3 nucleotide sequence: TGTGCCAGCAGCCTAAGCCCGGGGCGGGACACCGGGGAGCTGTTTTTT.